The clone carrying this T cell receptor (beta chain) was seen many times. As yet, its antigen is unknown. These data originate in a study of HIV-infected children after antiretroviral therapy interruption. Whole-study context: Children were on planned treatment interruption or continuous treatment. Recorded EBV and CMV exposure existed for most children. For the interruption arm, samples span week 0 through about 3 years after study end.

The TCR library was built from RNA with a 3' RACE protocol and unique molecular identifiers. TCRdb re-derived calls from the 3' RACE reads in MiXCR, one entry per CDR3 protein. The sample contains about 89,000 distinct CDR3 sequences, roughly 6.7% of which appear only once. Treatment reported: PENTA 11 planned treatment interruption arm or continuous ART arm. Trimming pared 2 bases from V and 5 bases from J, leaving 9 bases between. Germline V gene lookup returns CDR1 WNHNN and CDR2 SYGVQD (reference sequence). CDR3 size: 13 residues. Study conclusions and caveats: The Gini coefficient of naive CD4+ repertoires rose, returning to baseline by 3 years.

The TCR comes from a pool of human donors with HIV. The V call is TRBV10-1, the J call TRBJ1-2; the D is unclear. The source was CD45RA+ CD4+ T cells from PBMCs, pooled from several time points, collected from a donor given antiretroviral therapy, either interrupted or continuous. Subset in this sample: naive CD4+ CD45RA+ CD45RO- T cells. The CDR3 is CASSENRFYGYTF. As DNA, the CDR3 is TGCGCCAGCAGTGAGAATCGTTTTTATGGCTACACCTTC.